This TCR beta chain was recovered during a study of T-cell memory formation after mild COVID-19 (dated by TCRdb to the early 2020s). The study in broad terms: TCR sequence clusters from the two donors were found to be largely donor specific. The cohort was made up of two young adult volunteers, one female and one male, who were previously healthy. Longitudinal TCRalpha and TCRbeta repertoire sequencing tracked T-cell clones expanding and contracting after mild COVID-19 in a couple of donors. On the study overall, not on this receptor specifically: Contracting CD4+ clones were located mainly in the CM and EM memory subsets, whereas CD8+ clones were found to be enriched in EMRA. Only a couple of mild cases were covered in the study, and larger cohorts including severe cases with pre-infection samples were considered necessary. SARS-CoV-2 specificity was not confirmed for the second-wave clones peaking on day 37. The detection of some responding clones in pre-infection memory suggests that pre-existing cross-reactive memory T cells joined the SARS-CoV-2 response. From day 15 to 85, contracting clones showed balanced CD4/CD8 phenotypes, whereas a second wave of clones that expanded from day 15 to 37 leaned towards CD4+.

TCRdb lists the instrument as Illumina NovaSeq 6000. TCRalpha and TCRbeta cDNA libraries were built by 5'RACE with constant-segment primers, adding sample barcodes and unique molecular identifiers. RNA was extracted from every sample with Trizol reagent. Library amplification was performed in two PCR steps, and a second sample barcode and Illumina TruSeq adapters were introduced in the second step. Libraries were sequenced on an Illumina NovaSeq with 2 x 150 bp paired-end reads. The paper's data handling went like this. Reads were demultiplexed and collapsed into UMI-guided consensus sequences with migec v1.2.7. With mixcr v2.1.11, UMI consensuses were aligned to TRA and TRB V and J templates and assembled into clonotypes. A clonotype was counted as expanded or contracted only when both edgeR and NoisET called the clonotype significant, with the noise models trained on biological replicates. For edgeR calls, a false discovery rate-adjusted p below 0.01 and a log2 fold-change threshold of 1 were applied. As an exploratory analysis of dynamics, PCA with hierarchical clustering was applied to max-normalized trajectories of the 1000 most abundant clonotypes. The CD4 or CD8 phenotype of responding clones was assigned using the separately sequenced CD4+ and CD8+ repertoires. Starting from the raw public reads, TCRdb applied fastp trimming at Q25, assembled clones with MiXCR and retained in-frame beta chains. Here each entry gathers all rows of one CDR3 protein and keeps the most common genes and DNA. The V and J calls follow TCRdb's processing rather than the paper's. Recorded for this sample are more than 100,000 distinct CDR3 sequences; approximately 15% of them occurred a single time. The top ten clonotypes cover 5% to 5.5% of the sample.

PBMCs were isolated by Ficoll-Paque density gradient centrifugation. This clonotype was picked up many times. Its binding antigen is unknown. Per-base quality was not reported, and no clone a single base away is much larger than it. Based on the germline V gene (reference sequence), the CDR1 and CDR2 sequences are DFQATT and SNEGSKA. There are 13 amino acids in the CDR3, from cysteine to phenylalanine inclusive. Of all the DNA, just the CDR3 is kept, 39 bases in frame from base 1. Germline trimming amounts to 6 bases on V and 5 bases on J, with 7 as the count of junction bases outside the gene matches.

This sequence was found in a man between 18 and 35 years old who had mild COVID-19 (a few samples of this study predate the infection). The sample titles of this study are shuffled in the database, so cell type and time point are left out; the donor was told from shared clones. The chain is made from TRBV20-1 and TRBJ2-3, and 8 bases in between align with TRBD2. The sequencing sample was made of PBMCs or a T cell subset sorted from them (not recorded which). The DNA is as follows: TGCAGTGCCGGGGGGGGCGCACTAGATACGCAGTATTTT. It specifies CSAGGGALDTQYF.